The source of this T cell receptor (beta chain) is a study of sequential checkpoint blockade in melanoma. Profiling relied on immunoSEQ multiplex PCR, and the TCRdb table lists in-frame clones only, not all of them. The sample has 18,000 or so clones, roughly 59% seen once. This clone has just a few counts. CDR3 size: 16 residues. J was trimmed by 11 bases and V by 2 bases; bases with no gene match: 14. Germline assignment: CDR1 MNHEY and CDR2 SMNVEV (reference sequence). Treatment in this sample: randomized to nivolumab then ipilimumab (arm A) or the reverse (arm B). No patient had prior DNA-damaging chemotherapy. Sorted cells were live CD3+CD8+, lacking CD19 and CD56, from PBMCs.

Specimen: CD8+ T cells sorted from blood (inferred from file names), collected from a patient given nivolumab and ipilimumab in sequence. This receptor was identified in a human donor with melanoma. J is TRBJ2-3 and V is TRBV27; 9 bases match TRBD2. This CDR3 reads CASSLVAGVSTIRQYF. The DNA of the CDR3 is TGTGCCAGCAGTTTAGTAGCGGGGGTTTCTACCATCCGGCAGTATTTT.